A single sample is the source of the 13 T cell receptor beta chains below, sequenced in a study of primary melanoma T cells and metastatic recurrence. Some clones are missing from TCRdb's copy, which holds only in-frame ones; the method was immunoSEQ multiplex PCR. Found here are over a thousand clones, around 87% of them singletons; the top ten hold roughly 35%. Source material: melanoma tumor tissue. All receptors derive from a human donor with melanoma.

The gene calls are TRBV11-3 and TRBJ2-7; TRBD1 might be the D (5 bases). The V end lost 2 bases, the J end lost 6 bases, and 17 bases lay between the germline ends. Germline V gives CDR1 SGHNT, CDR2 YENEEA. This CDR3 comprises 15 residues. DNA of the CDR3: TGTGCCAGCAGCTTAACAGGTAAACCATCGTTCGAGCAGTACTTC. It codes for CASSLTGKPSFEQYF.

The chain employs TRBV11-3 and TRBJ2-7, with TRBD1 matching over 8 bases. The CDR3 loop spans 16 amino acids. Trimming removed 3 bases from V and 5 bases from J; junction bases left unmatched: 12. CDR1 and CDR2 from the germline V gene are SGHNT and YENEEA. CDR3 DNA: TGTGCCAGCAGCTTGGGGTCGCCCGGACAGGGCAACGAGCAGTACTTC. Its protein is CASSLGSPGQGNEQYF.

The chain joins TRBV19 to TRBJ2-6; no clear D gene. Germline CDR1 LNHDA, CDR2 SQIVND (reference sequence). This CDR3 has 13 residues. Trimming removed 8 bases at V and 0 bases at J, with 5 bases between. The CDR3 here is CASGVSGANVLTF. The DNA of the CDR3 is TGTGCCAGTGGGGTCTCTGGGGCCAACGTCCTGACTTTC.

The chain is built from TRBV11-3 and TRBJ2-2; maybe TRBD1 (6 bases). CDR3 length: 15 amino acids. The germline V gene encodes CDR1 SGHNT and CDR2 YENEEA. V gave up 5 bases and J gave up 3 bases, with 13 bases separating them. The CDR3 coding sequence is TGTGCCAGCAGCCTCACCACAGGGCACACCGGGGAGCTGTTTTTT. It codes for CASSLTTGHTGELFF.

The CDR3 sequence is CASSDGHGQDTQYF. The CDR3 DNA follows: TGTGCCAGCAGCGACGGACACGGCCAAGATACGCAGTATTTT. V is TRBV11-3 and J is TRBJ2-3; D perhaps matches TRBD1 (5 bases). V was cut by 5 bases and J by 5 bases, with 14 bases left in between. Germline-derived CDR1 and CDR2 are SGHNT and YENEEA. The CDR3 totals 14 residues.

Here the CDR3 DNA reads TGTGCCAGCAGCTTAGGAGGGAGGTTTAAAACAGATACGCAGTATTTT. Its protein is CASSLGGRFKTDTQYF. The rearrangement uses TRBV11-3 and TRBJ2-3; tentative D call: TRBD2 (6 bases). This CDR3 is built from 16 residues. Germline V lookup: CDR1 SGHNT, CDR2 YENEEA. The V and J ends lost 1 base and 3 bases respectively, with 14 bases between them.

The chain combines TRBV1 with TRBJ2-5; the table's D call of TRBD2 was not tested on the DNA. TRBV1 is a documented pseudogene. The CDR3 consists of 16 residues. CDR3 loop: CASSQGGLAGVETQYF. In DNA, the CDR3 is TGCGCCAGCAGCCAAGGAGGACTAGCGGGAGTCGAGACCCAGTACTTC.

The chain uses TRBV6-8 and TRBJ1-5, with a tentative D call TRBD1 (5 bases). The CDR3 runs 15 residues. Trimming took off 8 bases at V and 0 bases at J, with 14 bases between the two ends. Per germline, CDR1 MNHGY and CDR2 SAAAGT. CDR3 amino acids: CASETTGYSNQPQHF. CDR3 sequence (DNA): TGTGCCAGCGAGACAACAGGTTATAGCAATCAGCCCCAGCATTTT.

V usage is TRBV19 and J usage is TRBJ2-7, with D possibly matching TRBD1 (5 bases). Germline assignment: CDR1 LNHDA and CDR2 SQIVND (reference sequence). This CDR3 comprises 11 residues. V dropped 10 bases and J dropped 4 bases, with 11 bases sitting between them. CDR3 DNA: TGTGCCACCACAGACAGTTACGAGCAGTACTTC. Protein: CATTDSYEQYF.

The chain links TRBV11-3 to TRBJ2-1, with D tentatively TRBD2 (6 bases). The length of the CDR3 is 18 residues. V gave up 5 bases and J gave up 3 bases, with 23 bases separating them. Germline assignment: CDR1 SGHNT and CDR2 YENEEA. This CDR3 is CASSNVQGARRDYNEQFF. CDR3 coding DNA: TGTGCCAGCAGCAACGTCCAAGGAGCTAGGAGGGACTACAATGAGCAGTTCTTC.

The chain combines TRBV6-8 with TRBJ2-1; maybe TRBD2 (6 bases). Germline-derived CDR1 and CDR2 are MNHGY and SAAAGT. The V and J ends lost 6 bases and 3 bases respectively, with 15 bases between them. The CDR3 is 15 amino acids. The CDR3 DNA sequence: TGTGCCAGCAGCCTTAGCGGAATGAGCTACAATGAGCAGTTCTTC. Its translation is CASSLSGMSYNEQFF.

The chain combines TRBV16 with TRBJ2-3; D ambiguous. Germline CDR1 KGHSY, CDR2 FQNENV. The CDR3 consists of 15 residues. V lost 8 bases and J 2 bases, leaving 17 bases between the germline ends. The CDR3 DNA sequence: TGTGCCAGCCCTCCCCGGAGTCGCCCCACAGATACGCAGTATTTT. It is translated as CASPPRSRPTDTQYF.

This clone showed up just once. The chain employs TRBV6-8 and TRBJ2-1; 8 positions agree with TRBD2. The CDR3 contains 15 residues. Trimming took 5 bases from V and 3 from J; bases not matched to a gene: 6. Germline-derived CDR1 and CDR2 are MNHGY and SAAAGT. The CDR3 loop is CASSEGLDLYNEQFF. Here the CDR3 DNA reads TGTGCCAGCAGTGAGGGACTAGACCTCTACAATGAGCAGTTCTTC.